This T cell receptor beta chain was retrieved from a study of T-cell memory formation after mild COVID-19. The study, taken as a whole, reports: Pre-infection memory showed some responding clones, and this suggested that cross-reactive memory joined. CD4+ bias marked clones expanding day 15 to 37, unlike balanced contracting clones.

This clonotype was observed a few times. The target antigen is unknown. MiXCR, run by TCRdb on the 5' RACE reads, gives a single entry per CDR3 protein. The data hold approximately 350,000 distinct CDR3 sequences, with 14% observed a single time. Trimming shortened V by 0 bases and J by 6 bases, and 11 bases separated the two germline ends. This CDR3 contains 13 residues. The germline CDR1 and CDR2 sequences are SQVTM and ANQGSEA. The clonotype was recovered from a man between 18 and 29 years old who had mild COVID-19 (a few samples of this study predate the infection). Cell type and time point are not known. The sequenced sample was PBMCs or a T cell subset sorted from them (not recorded which). The V call is TRBV29-1, the J call TRBJ1-1; D might be TRBD1 (5 bases). Here the CDR3 reads CSVEDYRDPEAFF. Here the CDR3 DNA reads TGCAGCGTTGAAGATTATAGGGACCCTGAAGCTTTCTTT.